This TCR beta chain was sequenced for a study of beta chain features in type 1 diabetes. Study conclusions and caveats: Sampled from patients, naive, central memory and Treg TCRB repertoires appeared more similar than those sampled from healthy donors. There was a moderate but significant shortening of TCRB CDR3s in all four CD4+ subsets of Type 1 diabetes patients.

Sorted populations all exceeded 98% purity. All of the isolated RNA was reverse transcribed, so expressed TCRB transcripts were sequenced. Produced via immunoSEQ multiplex PCR; TCRdb's table is partial and in-frame only. The table shows approximately 360,000 clones, with around 12% occurring only once. This clone has only a few counts. Its antigen is currently unknown. V lost 4 bases and J lost 2, with 12 bases in between. Germline loops: CDR1 SGHDN, CDR2 FVKESK. The CDR3 extends over 14 amino acids. The J gene is TRBJ2-7, the V gene TRBV14; D may be TRBD2 (6 bases). Sample: naive CD4+ T cells from blood. This receptor was obtained from a young woman with type 1 diabetes. The CDR3, as DNA: TGTGCCAGCAGCCTATACGGGGGAACCTACGAGCAGTACTTC. It codes for CASSLYGGTYEQYF.